This T cell receptor (beta chain) was recovered during a study of CD8+CD57+ T cells in acquired aplastic anemia. Study-wide background: When averaged, DNA from sorted CD4+ and CD8+ cells came to around 3.4 ug. An average of approximately 11 million reads for CD4+ cells was obtained from healthy donors.

CDR3 length: 15 residues. The germline V and J ends were trimmed by 4 bases and 10 bases, with 21 bases remaining between them. Germline V lookup: CDR1 SGDLS, CDR2 YYNGEE. Genomic DNA templated the TCR beta VDJ and CDR3 profiling. TCRdb reanalysed the reads using MiXCR and keeps one entry per CDR3 protein. In the table there are about 420,000 distinct CDR3 sequences, roughly 68% of which are singletons. The rearrangement joins TRBV9 to TRBJ2-1; D may be TRBD1 (6 bases). The receptor was derived from a human donor in good health, serving as a control. The sample was sorted CD4+, CD8+, or CD8+CD57+ T cells (not recorded which) from PBMCs. The DNA of the CDR3 is TGTGCCAGCAGCTTAAGAGCGCAGGGGTTGGGGGAGCAGTTCTTC. Translation: CASSLRAQGLGEQFF.